There are many counts of the clone carrying this T cell receptor (beta chain). No cell sorting was done before RNA was extracted from the tissue. Distant lung tissue was collected more than 3 cm away from the tumor edge. The data were obtained in a study of tumor and adjacent non-tumor tissue in lung cancer. Study details: Stage I to III disease affected about nine men and 5 women aged roughly 31 to 85.

Three rounds of nested PCR, following a modified ARM-PCR protocol, produced the TCRbeta library. TCRdb ran MiXCR on the multiplex PCR reads and lists one entry per CDR3 protein. The sample holds about 98,000 distinct CDR3 sequences, 80% seen once. Germline V gene data show CDR1 as GTSNPN and CDR2 as SVGIG (reference sequence). V shed 2 bases and J shed 0 bases, with 11 bases lying between them. The CDR3 contains 15 residues. Sample: distant non-tumor lung tissue. This TCR was recovered from a man aged 55 to 69 with small cell lung cancer. The chain joins TRBV30 to TRBJ2-4; the D gene is possibly TRBD2 (5 bases). DNA for the CDR3: TGTGCCTGGAGTACGGCGGGCTTAGCCAAAAACATTCAGTACTTC. Its protein is CAWSTAGLAKNIQYF.